This T cell receptor beta chain was sequenced for a study of identical twins. Losses at the gene ends were 1 base for V and 10 bases for J; bases not matched to a gene: 9. This CDR3 has 15 amino acids. CDR1 is SGHNT, CDR2 YENEEA, per germline. TCRdb processed the 5' RACE reads anew with MiXCR; each CDR3 protein has one entry. The sample comprises around 160,000 distinct CDR3 sequences, around 3.6% of which are singletons, and around 8.1% rests with the top ten. This clonotype was seen many times. The antigen is not known. Healthy Caucasians alone served as donors. Study-wide findings and caveats: Weaker excess twin sharing was observed in beta out-of-frame sequences. Cross-sectional statistical analysis, not tracking of the same donors, underpinned the conclusions. Invariant MAIT and iNKT cells could partly confound zero-insertion analyses.

The TCR sequence derives from a man between 18 and 29 years old in good health. Sequenced sample: memory T cells sorted from blood. V usage is TRBV11-3 and J usage is TRBJ2-1; TRBD1 matches 8 bases. CDR3 loop: CASSLALGQGHEQFF. CDR3 DNA: TGTGCCAGCAGCTTAGCCCTAGGACAGGGACACGAGCAGTTCTTC.